These T cell receptor beta chains were read from a single sample in a study of blood T cell repertoires in COVID-19. Clones were sequenced by immunoSEQ multiplex PCR, and TCRdb holds only the in-frame ones, with some missing. The sample lists under 85,000 clones, approximately 88% occurring once. Sequencing was carried out using peripheral blood. The receptors were sampled from a man aged 65-85 years with acute or convalescent COVID-19. Both conserved end residues are part of each CDR3. Each record gives: V gene, clone size, D gene, J gene, CDR3 protein, CDR3 DNA. A D gene is named only where the DNA matches it firmly. Some rows mark clone size as missing; the rest say once, few, many or name a class of expanded clone.

v_call: TRBV13; clone_size: once; d_call: TRBD2; j_call: TRBJ2-7; cdr3_aa: CASSEGTSHLVGEQYF; cdr3_nt: TGTGCCAGCAGCGAAGGGACTAGCCATCTGGTAGGGGAGCAGTACTTC
v_call: TRBV18; clone_size: .; d_call: TRBD1; j_call: TRBJ2-2; cdr3_aa: CASRFRDRESGELFF; cdr3_nt: TGTGCCAGCCGTTTCCGGGACAGGGAAAGCGGGGAGCTGTTTTTT
v_call: TRBV9; clone_size: .; d_call: TRBD1; j_call: TRBJ1-2; cdr3_aa: CASSVGQGNYGYTF; cdr3_nt: TGTGCCAGCAGCGTCGGACAGGGAAACTATGGCTACACCTTC
v_call: TRBV12-1; clone_size: .; d_call: .; j_call: TRBJ2-3; cdr3_aa: CASSSDTIFRVSDTQYF; cdr3_nt: TGTGCCAGCAGCTCAGATACTATCTTTCGGGTCTCGGATACGCAGTATTTT
v_call: TRBV18; clone_size: .; d_call: .; j_call: TRBJ1-1; cdr3_aa: CASSPNGGSSRTEAFF; cdr3_nt: TGTGCCAGCTCACCTAATGGCGGCAGTTCAAGGACTGAAGCTTTCTTT
v_call: TRBV15; clone_size: .; d_call: .; j_call: TRBJ1-4; cdr3_aa: CATSRGLQGSGEKLFF; cdr3_nt: TGTGCCACCAGCAGGGGACTACAGGGTTCGGGTGAAAAACTGTTTTTT
v_call: TRBV6-2/TRBV6-3; clone_size: once; d_call: .; j_call: TRBJ1-1; cdr3_aa: CASSRAGVNTEAFF; cdr3_nt: TGTGCCAGCAGCCGGGCAGGGGTGAACACTGAAGCTTTCTTT
v_call: TRBV28; clone_size: .; d_call: TRBD1; j_call: TRBJ1-5; cdr3_aa: CASSPAGGYDQPQHF; cdr3_nt: TGTGCCAGCAGCCCCGCAGGGGGTTACGATCAGCCCCAGCATTTT
v_call: TRBV30; clone_size: .; d_call: .; j_call: TRBJ1-5; cdr3_aa: CAWRIGTEPQHF; cdr3_nt: TGTGCCTGGAGGATTGGTACGGAGCCCCAGCATTTT
v_call: TRBV28; clone_size: .; d_call: .; j_call: TRBJ1-5; cdr3_aa: CASRQGTNQPQHF; cdr3_nt: TGTGCCAGCAGGCAGGGTACTAATCAGCCCCAGCATTTT
v_call: TRBV2; clone_size: few; d_call: TRBD1; j_call: TRBJ1-6; cdr3_aa: CASSGTGLRSDNSPLHF; cdr3_nt: TGTGCCAGCAGTGGGACAGGACTCCGATCAGATAATTCACCCCTCCACTTT
v_call: TRBV24-1; clone_size: .; d_call: .; j_call: TRBJ2-1; cdr3_aa: CATSGVYNEQFF; cdr3_nt: TGTGCCACGTCCGGTGTCTACAATGAGCAGTTCTTC
v_call: TRBV7-8; clone_size: once; d_call: TRBD2; j_call: TRBJ2-2; cdr3_aa: CASSYRPSGGIRNTGELFF; cdr3_nt: TGTGCCAGCAGCTATAGACCTAGCGGGGGTATTCGGAACACCGGGGAGCTGTTTTTT
v_call: TRBV18; clone_size: .; d_call: .; j_call: TRBJ1-6; cdr3_aa: CASSQAGAYNSPLHF; cdr3_nt: TGTGCCAGCTCACAGGCAGGGGCGTATAATTCACCCCTCCACTTT
v_call: TRBV4-3; clone_size: .; d_call: .; j_call: TRBJ2-7; cdr3_aa: CASSQGRGTRSSYEQYF; cdr3_nt: TGCGCCAGCAGCCAAGGTCGCGGCACTCGAAGCTCCTACGAGCAGTACTTC
v_call: TRBV19; clone_size: .; d_call: TRBD2; j_call: TRBJ2-1; cdr3_aa: CASSIVGLGGTNSLYNEQFF; cdr3_nt: TGTGCCAGTAGTATAGTTGGTTTAGGAGGGACTAACTCTCTATACAATGAGCAGTTCTTC
v_call: TRBV24-1; clone_size: .; d_call: .; j_call: TRBJ1-5; cdr3_aa: CATTRPQDTPHVDQPQHF; cdr3_nt: TGTGCCACCACCCGCCCCCAGGACACACCCCACGTGGACCAGCCCCAGCATTTT